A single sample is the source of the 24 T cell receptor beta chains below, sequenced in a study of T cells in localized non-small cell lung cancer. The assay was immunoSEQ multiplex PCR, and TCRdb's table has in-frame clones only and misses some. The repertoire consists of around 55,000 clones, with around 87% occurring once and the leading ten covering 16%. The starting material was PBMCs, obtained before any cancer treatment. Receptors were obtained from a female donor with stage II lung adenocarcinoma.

CDR3 bases: TGTGCCAGCAGCCAAGTCCGGTTCGAGCAGTTCTTC. Translating it yields CASSQVRFEQFF. The chain couples TRBV14 to TRBJ2-1; D is unresolved. Trimming stripped 1 base from V and 10 bases from J, with 8 bases between. CDR3 length equals 12 residues. Germline V gene data show CDR1 as SGHDN and CDR2 as FVKESK.

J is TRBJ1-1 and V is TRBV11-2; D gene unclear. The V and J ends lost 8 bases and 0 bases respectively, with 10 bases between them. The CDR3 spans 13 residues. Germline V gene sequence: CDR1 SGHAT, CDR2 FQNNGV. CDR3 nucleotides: TGTGCCAGCGCTGAGACGGTGAACACTGAAGCTTTCTTT. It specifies CASAETVNTEAFF.

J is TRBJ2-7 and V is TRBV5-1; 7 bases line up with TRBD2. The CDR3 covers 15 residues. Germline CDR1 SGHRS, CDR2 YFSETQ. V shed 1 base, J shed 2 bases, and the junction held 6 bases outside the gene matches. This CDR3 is CASSLQAGITYEQYF. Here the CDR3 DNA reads TGCGCCAGCAGCTTGCAAGCGGGGATTACCTACGAGCAGTACTTC.

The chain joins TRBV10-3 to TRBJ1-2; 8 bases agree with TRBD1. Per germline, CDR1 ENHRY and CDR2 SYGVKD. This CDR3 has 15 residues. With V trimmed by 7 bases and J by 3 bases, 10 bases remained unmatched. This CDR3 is CAIKLRQGQDYGYTF. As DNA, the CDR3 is TGTGCCATCAAGCTTAGACAGGGGCAAGACTATGGCTACACCTTC.

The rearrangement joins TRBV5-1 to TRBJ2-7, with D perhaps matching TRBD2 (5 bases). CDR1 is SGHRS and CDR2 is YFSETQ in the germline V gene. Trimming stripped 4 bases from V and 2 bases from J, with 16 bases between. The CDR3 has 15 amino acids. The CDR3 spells CASSPSLMGAYEQYF. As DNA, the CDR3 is TGCGCCAGCAGCCCTAGCCTCATGGGCGCCTACGAGCAGTACTTC.

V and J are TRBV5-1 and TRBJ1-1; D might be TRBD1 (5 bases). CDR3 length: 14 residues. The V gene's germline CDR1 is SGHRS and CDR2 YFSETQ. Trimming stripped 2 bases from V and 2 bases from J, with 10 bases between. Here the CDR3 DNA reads TGCGCCAGCAGCTTTCAGGGTGACAACACTGAAGCTTTCTTT. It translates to CASSFQGDNTEAFF.

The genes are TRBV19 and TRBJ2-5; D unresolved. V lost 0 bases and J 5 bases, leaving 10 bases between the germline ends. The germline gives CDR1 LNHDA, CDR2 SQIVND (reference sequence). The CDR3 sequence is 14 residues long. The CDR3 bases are TGTGCCAGTAGTATAGACGGTCTCAGGGAGACCCAGTACTTC. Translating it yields CASSIDGLRETQYF. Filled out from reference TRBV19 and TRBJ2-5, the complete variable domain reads DGGITQSPKYLFRKEGQNVTLSCEQNLNHDAMYWYRQDPGQGLRLIYYSQIVNDFQKGDIAEGYSVSREKKESFPLTVTSAQKNPTAFYLCASSIDGLRETQYFGPGTRLLVL.

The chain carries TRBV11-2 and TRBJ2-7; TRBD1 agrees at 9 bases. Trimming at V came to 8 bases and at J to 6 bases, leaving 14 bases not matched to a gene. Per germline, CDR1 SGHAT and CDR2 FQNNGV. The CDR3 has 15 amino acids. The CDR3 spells CASRGGQGSNSEQYF. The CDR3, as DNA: TGTGCCAGCCGAGGGGGACAGGGATCAAATTCCGAGCAGTACTTC.

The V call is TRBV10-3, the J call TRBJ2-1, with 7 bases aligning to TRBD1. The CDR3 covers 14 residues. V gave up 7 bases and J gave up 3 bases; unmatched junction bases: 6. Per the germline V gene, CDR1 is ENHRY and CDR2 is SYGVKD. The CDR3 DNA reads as TGTGCCATCACCACCGACAGGGACTACAATGAGCAGTTCTTC. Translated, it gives CAITTDRDYNEQFF.

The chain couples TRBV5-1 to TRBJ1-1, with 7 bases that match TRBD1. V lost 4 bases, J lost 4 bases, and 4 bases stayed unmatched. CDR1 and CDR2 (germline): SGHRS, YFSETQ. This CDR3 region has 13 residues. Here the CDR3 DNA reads TGCGCCAGCAGCCGACAGGGTAGCACTGAAGCTTTCTTT. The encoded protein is CASSRQGSTEAFF.

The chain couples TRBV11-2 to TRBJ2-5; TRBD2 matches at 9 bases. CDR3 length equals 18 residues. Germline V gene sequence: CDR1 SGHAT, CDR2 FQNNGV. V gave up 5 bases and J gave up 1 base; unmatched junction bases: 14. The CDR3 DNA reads TGTGCCAGCAGCGGAGCGGTTCGGGCTAGCGGGGCCCAAGAGACCCAGTACTTC. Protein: CASSGAVRASGAQETQYF.

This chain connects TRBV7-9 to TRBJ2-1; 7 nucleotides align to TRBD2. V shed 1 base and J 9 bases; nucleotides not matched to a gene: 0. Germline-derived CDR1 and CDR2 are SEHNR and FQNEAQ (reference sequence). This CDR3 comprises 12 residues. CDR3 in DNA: TGTGCCAGCAGCTTAGGCGGGGGTGAGCAGTTCTTC. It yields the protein CASSLGGGEQFF.

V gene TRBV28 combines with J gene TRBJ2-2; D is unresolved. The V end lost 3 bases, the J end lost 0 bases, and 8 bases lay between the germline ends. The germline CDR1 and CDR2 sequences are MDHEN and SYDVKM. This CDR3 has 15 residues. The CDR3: CASSFRRPNTGELFF. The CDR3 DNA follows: TGTGCCAGCAGTTTCCGCCGCCCGAACACCGGGGAGCTGTTTTTT.

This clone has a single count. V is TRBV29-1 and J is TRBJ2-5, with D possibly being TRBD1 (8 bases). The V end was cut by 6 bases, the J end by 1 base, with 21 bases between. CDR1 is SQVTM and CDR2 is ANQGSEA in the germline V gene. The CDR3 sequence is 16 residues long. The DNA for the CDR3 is TGCAGCGTGGGGGGGACAGGAGCGGGTTCCCAAGAGACCCAGTACTTC. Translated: CSVGGTGAGSQETQYF.

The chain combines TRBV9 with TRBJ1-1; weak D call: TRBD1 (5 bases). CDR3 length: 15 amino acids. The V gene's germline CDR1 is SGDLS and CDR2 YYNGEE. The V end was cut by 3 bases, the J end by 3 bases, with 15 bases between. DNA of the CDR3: TGTGCCAGCAGCGCCGGGGGGGACGGCGACACTGAAGCTTTCTTT. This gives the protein CASSAGGDGDTEAFF.

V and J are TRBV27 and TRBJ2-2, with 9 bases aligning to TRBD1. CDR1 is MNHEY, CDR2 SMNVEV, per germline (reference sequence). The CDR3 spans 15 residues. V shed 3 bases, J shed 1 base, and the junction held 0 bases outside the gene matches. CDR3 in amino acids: CASSLDRGNTGELFF. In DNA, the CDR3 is TGTGCCAGCAGTTTGGACAGGGGGAACACCGGGGAGCTGTTTTTT.

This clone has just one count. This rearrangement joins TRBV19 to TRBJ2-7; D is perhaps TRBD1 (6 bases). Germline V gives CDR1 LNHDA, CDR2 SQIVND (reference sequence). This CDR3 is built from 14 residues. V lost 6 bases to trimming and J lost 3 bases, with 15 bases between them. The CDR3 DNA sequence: TGTGCCAGTAGACAGGGAACTTTGGGCTACGAGCAGTACTTC. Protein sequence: CASRQGTLGYEQYF.

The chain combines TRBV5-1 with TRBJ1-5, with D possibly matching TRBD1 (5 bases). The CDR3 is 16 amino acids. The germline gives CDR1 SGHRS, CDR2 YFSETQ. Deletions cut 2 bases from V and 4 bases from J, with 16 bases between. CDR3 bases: TGCGCCAGCAGCTTAGGTGCATCCCAGGGAAATCAGCCCCAGCATTTT. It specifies CASSLGASQGNQPQHF. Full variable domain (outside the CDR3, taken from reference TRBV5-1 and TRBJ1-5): KAGVTQTPRYLIKTRGQQVTLSCSPISGHRSVSWYQQTPGQGLQFLFEYFSETQRNKGNFPGRFSGRQFSNSRSEMNVSTLELGDSALYLCASSLGASQGNQPQHFGDGTRLSIL.

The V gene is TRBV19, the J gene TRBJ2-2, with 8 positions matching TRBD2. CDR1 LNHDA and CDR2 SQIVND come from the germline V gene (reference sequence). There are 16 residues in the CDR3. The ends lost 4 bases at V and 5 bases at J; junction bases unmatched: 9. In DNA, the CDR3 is TGTGCCAGTAGTACCTCGGGGGGGCATTATACCGGGGAGCTGTTTTTT. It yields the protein CASSTSGGHYTGELFF. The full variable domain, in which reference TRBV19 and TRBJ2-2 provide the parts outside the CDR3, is DGGITQSPKYLFRKEGQNVTLSCEQNLNHDAMYWYRQDPGQGLRLIYYSQIVNDFQKGDIAEGYSVSREKKESFPLTVTSAQKNPTAFYLCASSTSGGHYTGELFFGEGSRLTVL.

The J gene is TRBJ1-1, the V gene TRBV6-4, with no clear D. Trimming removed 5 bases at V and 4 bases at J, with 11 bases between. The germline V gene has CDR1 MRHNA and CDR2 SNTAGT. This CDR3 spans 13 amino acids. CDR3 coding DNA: TGTGCCAGCAGTAGCAGCGCTGGCACTGAAGCTTTCTTT. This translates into CASSSSAGTEAFF.

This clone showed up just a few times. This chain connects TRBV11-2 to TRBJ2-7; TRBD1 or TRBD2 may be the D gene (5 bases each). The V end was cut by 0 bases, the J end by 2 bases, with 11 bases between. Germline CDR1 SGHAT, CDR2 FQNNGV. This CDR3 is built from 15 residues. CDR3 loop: CASSLDRTLAYEQYF. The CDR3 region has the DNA TGTGCCAGCAGCTTAGACAGGACACTAGCCTACGAGCAGTACTTC.

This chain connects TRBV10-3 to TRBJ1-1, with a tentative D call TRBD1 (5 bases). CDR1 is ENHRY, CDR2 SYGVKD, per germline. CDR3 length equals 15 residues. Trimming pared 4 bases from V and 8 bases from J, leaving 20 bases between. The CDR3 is CAISGEKQVIGEAFF. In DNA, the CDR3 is TGTGCCATCAGTGGGGAAAAACAGGTAATTGGCGAAGCTTTCTTT.

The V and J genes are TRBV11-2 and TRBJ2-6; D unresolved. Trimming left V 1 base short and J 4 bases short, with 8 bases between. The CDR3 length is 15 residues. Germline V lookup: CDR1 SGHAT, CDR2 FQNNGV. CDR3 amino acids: CASSLATLGANVLTF. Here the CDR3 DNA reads TGTGCCAGCAGCTTAGCAACCTTGGGGGCCAACGTCCTGACTTTC. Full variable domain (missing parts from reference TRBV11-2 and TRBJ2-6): EAGVAQSPRYKIIEKRQSVAFWCNPISGHATLYWYQQILGQGPKLLIQFQNNGVVDDSQLPKDRFSAERLKGVDSTLKIQPAKLEDSAVYLCASSLATLGANVLTFGAGSRLTVL.

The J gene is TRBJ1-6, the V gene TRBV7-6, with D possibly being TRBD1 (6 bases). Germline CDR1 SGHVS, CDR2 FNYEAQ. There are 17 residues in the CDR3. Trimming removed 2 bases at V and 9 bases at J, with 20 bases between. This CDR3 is CASSLTGRGSGSSPLHF. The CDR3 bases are TGTGCCAGCAGCTTAACAGGGAGAGGGTCGGGAAGTTCACCCCTCCACTTT.